The 3 T cell receptor beta chains listed next were all sequenced from one sample in a study of cytomegalovirus exposure and HLA in healthy donors. The PCR used 60 Vbeta and 13 Jbeta primers. Some clones are missing from TCRdb's copy, which holds only in-frame ones; the method was immunoSEQ multiplex PCR. The sample yields about 190,000 clones, roughly 74% seen once. Sequencing was performed on PBMCs. These receptor sequences come from a woman aged 25-40 years in good health and CMV-seropositive.

This sequence joins TRBV2 and TRBJ2-1; the match to TRBD2 covers 9 bases. Germline-derived CDR1 and CDR2 are SNHLY and FYNNEI. The CDR3 covers 14 residues. V trimming: 5 bases; J trimming: 10 bases; junction bases outside the gene matches: 9. The CDR3: CASSRVAGDREQFF. The CDR3 nucleotides read TGTGCCAGCAGTCGTGTAGCGGGGGATCGAGAGCAGTTCTTC. Full variable domain (rest looked up from reference TRBV2 and TRBJ2-1): EPEVTQTPSHQVTQMGQEVILRCVPISNHLYFYWYRQILGQKVEFLVSFYNNEISEKSEIFDDQFSVERPDGSNFTLKIRSTKLEDSAMYFCASSRVAGDREQFFGPGTRLTVL.

The sample holds a few counts of this clone. The V call is TRBV10-3, the J call TRBJ1-5, with 8 bases that match TRBD1. V was clipped by 6 bases and J by 5 bases; unmatched bases: 9. Germline-derived CDR1 and CDR2 are ENHRY and SYGVKD. This CDR3 is 15 amino acids long. CDR3 sequence: CAIRREDRVDQPQHF. The CDR3 region has the DNA TGTGCCATCAGGAGGGAGGACAGGGTGGATCAGCCCCAGCATTTT.

V gene TRBV7-8 combines with J gene TRBJ2-7; TRBD1 aligns across 9 bases. CDR3 length: 15 residues. The J segment lost 4 bases and the V segment lost 5 bases, leaving 9 bases of the junction unmatched. The germline CDR1 and CDR2 sequences are SGHVS and FQNEAQ. The CDR3 DNA follows: TGTGCCAGCAGCCGGGGGACAGGGCAGTCATACGAGCAGTACTTC. Its protein product is CASSRGTGQSYEQYF.